This is a list of T cell receptor beta chains from one sample in a study of blood T cell repertoires in COVID-19. The table came from immunoSEQ multiplex PCR; TCRdb's copy has only in-frame clones and leaves some out. This table holds approximately 300,000 clones, approximately 90% found once. The specimen sequenced was peripheral blood. The receptors were gathered from a woman aged 35 to 49 with acute or convalescent COVID-19. The CDR3 runs from the conserved cysteine through the conserved F or W. The D gene is left open where the match is weak. For some rows the clone size is stated as once, few or many, or as a class when expanded; others skip it.

v_call,j_call,d_call,clone_size,cdr3_aa,cdr3_nt
TRBV6-5,TRBJ1-1,.,.,CASRINRRNTEAFF,TGTGCCAGCAGGATAAACAGGCGGAACACTGAAGCTTTCTTT
TRBV5-1,TRBJ2-6,.,.,CASSLTASSGANVLTF,TGCGCCAGCAGCTTAACAGCCAGCTCTGGGGCCAACGTCCTGACTTTC
TRBV7-3,TRBJ1-1,TRBD1,few,CASSLYGQGTEAFF,TGTGCCAGCAGCTTATATGGACAGGGAACTGAAGCTTTCTTT
TRBV15,TRBJ1-1,.,.,CATSTDRHTEAFF,TGTGCCACCAGCACTGACAGACACACTGAAGCTTTCTTT
TRBV5-1,TRBJ2-2,TRBD2,.,CASSSGESTGELFF,TGCGCCAGCTCTAGCGGGGAATCAACCGGGGAGCTGTTTTTT
TRBV15,TRBJ1-1,TRBD1,.,CATSNDRGQNTEAFF,TGTGCCACCAGCAACGACAGGGGTCAGAACACTGAAGCTTTCTTT
TRBV28,TRBJ1-2,TRBD1,.,CASSLRDRYGYTF,TGTGCCAGCAGTTTAAGGGACAGATATGGCTACACCTTC
TRBV2,TRBJ2-2,.,.,CASSAGTGELFF,TGTGCCAGCAGCGCAGGTACCGGGGAGCTGTTTTTT
TRBV3-1/TRBV3-2,TRBJ1-2,TRBD1,.,CASSQDLTGGSEGYTF,TGTGCCAGCAGCCAAGATTTGACAGGGGGCTCAGAGGGCTACACCTTC
TRBV6-5,TRBJ1-5,TRBD1,.,CASREPQTGNQPQHF,TGTGCCAGCAGGGAGCCTCAGACAGGGAATCAGCCCCAGCATTTT
TRBV13,TRBJ2-2,.,.,CASSLGGTGELFF,TGTGCCAGCAGCTTAGGCGGCACCGGGGAGCTGTTTTTT
TRBV12-3/TRBV12-4,TRBJ1-1,TRBD1,.,CASTQRTGTEAFF,TGTGCCAGCACCCAAAGGACAGGGACTGAAGCTTTCTTT
TRBV15,TRBJ1-3,TRBD1,few,CATSRDQPGQGGNTIYF,TGTGCCACCAGCAGAGACCAACCGGGACAGGGGGGAAACACCATATATTTT
TRBV6-5,TRBJ1-4,.,.,CASSPQATNEKLFF,TGTGCCAGCAGTCCACAGGCAACTAATGAAAAACTGTTTTTT
TRBV15,TRBJ1-2,.,.,CATSRLGGTYGYTF,TGTGCCACCTCCCGGCTGGGGGGAACCTATGGCTACACCTTC
TRBV4-1,TRBJ1-2,.,.,CASSQGDINYGYTF,TGCGCCAGCAGCCAGGGGGACATAAACTATGGCTACACCTTC
TRBV5-4,TRBJ2-2,TRBD2,.,CASRDPTSHTGELFF,TGTGCCAGCAGGGACCCGACTAGCCACACCGGGGAGCTGTTTTTT
TRBV5-1,TRBJ1-1,.,few,CASSTRREGAEAFF,TGCGCCAGCAGCACCCGCCGCGAGGGGGCTGAAGCTTTCTTT
TRBV30,TRBJ1-1,.,.,CAWGLLAEAFF,TGTGCCTGGGGACTGTTGGCTGAAGCTTTCTTT
TRBV6-2/TRBV6-3,TRBJ2-3,TRBD2,.,CASSTVRTSGGNTDTQYF,TGTGCCAGCAGTACCGTTCGGACTAGCGGGGGGAACACAGATACGCAGTATTTT
TRBV5-4,TRBJ2-2,.,.,CASSLAGNTGELFF,TGTGCCAGCAGCTTGGCAGGGAATACCGGGGAGCTGTTTTTT
TRBV20-1,TRBJ2-1,.,.,CSASTTLNLRSYNEQFF,TGCAGTGCTAGTACCACACTTAACCTGAGGTCCTACAATGAGCAGTTCTTC
TRBV19,TRBJ1-1,.,.,CASSMAMNTEAFF,TGTGCCAGTAGTATGGCCATGAACACTGAAGCTTTCTTT
TRBV25-1,TRBJ1-1,.,.,CASSETGANTEAFF,TGTGCCAGCAGTGAGACAGGCGCGAACACTGAAGCTTTCTTT
TRBV18,TRBJ1-2,.,few,CASSGDTPNYGYTF,TGTGCCAGCTCGGGCGACACCCCTAACTATGGCTACACCTTC
TRBV19,TRBJ2-5,.,.,CASSITGFRETQYF,TGTGCCAGTAGTATTACAGGGTTTCGAGAGACCCAGTACTTC
TRBV28,TRBJ1-2,.,few,CASSLLETFRGYTF,TGTGCCAGCAGTTTATTGGAGACGTTTAGGGGCTACACCTTC
TRBV2,TRBJ2-3,TRBD2,.,CASKIGLQRGDTQYF,TGTGCCAGCAAAATCGGTCTTCAGCGGGGGGATACGCAGTATTTT
TRBV6-5,TRBJ1-1,.,.,CASSSRGGAEAFF,TGTGCCAGCAGTTCCCGAGGGGGAGCTGAAGCTTTCTTT
TRBV3-1/TRBV3-2,TRBJ1-2,.,.,CASSQDRYRAAAGYTF,TGTGCCAGCAGCCAAGATCGGTACAGGGCAGCGGCTGGCTACACCTTC
TRBV11-2,TRBJ1-1,.,.,CASSFDRISSTEAFF,TGTGCCAGCAGCTTTGACAGGATCAGTTCCACTGAAGCTTTCTTT
TRBV18,TRBJ2-2,TRBD1,.,CASSPVGQGNTGELFF,TGTGCCAGCTCACCAGTCGGACAGGGGAACACCGGGGAGCTGTTTTTT
TRBV25-1,TRBJ1-2,.,.,CASSESDTQYTGYTF,TGTGCCAGCAGTGAATCTGACACCCAGTACACTGGCTACACCTTC
TRBV2,TRBJ1-4,.,.,CATSSQGYNEKLFF,TGTGCCACCTCCTCACAGGGATATAATGAAAAACTGTTTTTT
TRBV14,TRBJ1-1,.,.,CASSQVTGRGGEAFF,TGTGCCAGCAGCCAGGTTACAGGGAGAGGAGGTGAAGCTTTCTTT
TRBV5-6,TRBJ2-5,TRBD2,few,CASSWTSGAETQYF,TGTGCCAGCAGCTGGACTAGCGGGGCGGAGACCCAGTACTTC
TRBV30,TRBJ2-6,.,.,CAWSRGGAGANVLTF,TGTGCCTGGAGCCGCGGAGGGGCTGGGGCCAACGTCCTGACTTTC
TRBV12-3/TRBV12-4,TRBJ1-1,.,.,CASSLGGNTEAFF,TGTGCCAGCAGTTTAGGAGGGAACACTGAAGCTTTCTTT
TRBV13,TRBJ2-1,TRBD1,.,CASSAWWQGQGDEQFF,TGTGCCAGCAGCGCCTGGTGGCAGGGCCAGGGGGATGAGCAGTTCTTC
TRBV7-2,TRBJ2-5,.,.,CASSSRTTEETQYF,TGTGCCAGCAGCTCGAGGACTACCGAAGAGACCCAGTACTTC
TRBV12-5,TRBJ1-2,.,.,CASGLGRTATF,TGTGCTAGTGGTTTGGGGAGAACCGCGACCTTC
TRBV7-9,TRBJ1-2,.,once,CASSLGARGYGYTF,TGTGCCAGCAGCTTAGGGGCCCGGGGGTATGGCTACACCTTC
TRBV19,TRBJ1-1,.,.,CATLHFRFDNGNTEAFF,TGTGCCACCCTCCATTTCCGGTTCGATAACGGGAACACTGAAGCTTTCTTT
TRBV5-1,TRBJ2-1,TRBD1,.,CASSWGRQGGNEQFF,TGCGCCAGCAGTTGGGGCAGACAGGGGGGCAATGAGCAGTTCTTC
TRBV7-3,TRBJ2-3,TRBD1,.,CASSPGTGGTDTQYF,TGTGCCAGCAGCCCCGGGACAGGGGGCACAGATACGCAGTATTTT
TRBV30,TRBJ2-1,TRBD2,.,CAWLRDYNLNEQFF,TGTGCCTGGCTCCGGGACTACAATTTGAATGAGCAGTTCTTC
TRBV7-2,TRBJ2-1,.,.,CASSLQGHSYNEQFF,TGTGCCAGCAGCTTACAGGGGCACTCCTACAATGAGCAGTTCTTC
TRBV7-9,TRBJ1-2,TRBD1,.,CASSLSQQGVHGYTF,TGTGCCAGCAGCTTATCCCAACAGGGGGTACATGGCTACACCTTC
TRBV11-2,TRBJ1-1,.,.,CASSFIAGSTEAFF,TGTGCCAGCAGCTTCATAGCCGGAAGCACTGAAGCTTTCTTT